This is a list of T cell receptor beta chains from one sample in a study of identical twins. Using its own MiXCR run on the 5' RACE reads, TCRdb lists one record per CDR3 protein. The sample includes hundreds of thousands of distinct CDR3 sequences, about 12% seen only once; the top ten take 1.5% to 2%. These data also featured in a second study, about yellow fever vaccine responses in identical twins.

The sequencing input was PBMCs. These TCRs come from a woman between 18 and 29 years old in good health. The CDR3 runs from the conserved cysteine through the conserved F or W. A D gene is named only where the DNA matches it firmly. Not every row has a clone size; where given, it reads once, few, many or a size class.

j_call: TRBJ2-3; d_call: TRBD1; clone_size: many; cdr3_length: 16; v_call: TRBV10-3; cdr3_aa: CATHAGQAGGTDTQYF; cdr3_nt: TGTGCCACCCACGCCGGACAGGCCGGGGGCACAGATACGCAGTATTTT
j_call: TRBJ2-6; d_call: -; clone_size: -; cdr3_length: 15; v_call: TRBV6-1; cdr3_aa: CASSPEGSGANVLTF; cdr3_nt: TGTGCCAGCAGCCCTGAGGGTTCTGGGGCCAACGTCCTGACTTTC
j_call: TRBJ2-7; d_call: TRBD1; clone_size: -; cdr3_length: 14; v_call: TRBV29-1; cdr3_aa: CSVRGTGGSYEQYF; cdr3_nt: TGCAGCGTCCGTGGGACAGGGGGGTCCTACGAGCAGTACTTC
j_call: TRBJ2-5; d_call: TRBD2; clone_size: -; cdr3_length: 12; v_call: TRBV29-1; cdr3_aa: CSGTSAQETQYF; cdr3_nt: TGCAGCGGAACTAGCGCGCAAGAGACCCAGTACTTC
j_call: TRBJ2-3; d_call: TRBD1; clone_size: -; cdr3_length: 13; v_call: TRBV27; cdr3_aa: CASSMGQRGPQYF; cdr3_nt: TGTGCCAGCAGTATGGGACAGAGGGGGCCGCAGTATTTT
j_call: TRBJ1-1; d_call: -; clone_size: many; cdr3_length: 13; v_call: TRBV5-1; cdr3_aa: CASSLAVGTEAFF; cdr3_nt: TGCGCCAGCAGCTTGGCCGTCGGGACTGAAGCTTTCTTT
j_call: TRBJ1-3; d_call: -; clone_size: few; cdr3_length: 13; v_call: TRBV15; cdr3_aa: CATSRDSGNTIYF; cdr3_nt: TGTGCCACCAGCAGAGATTCCGGAAACACCATATATTTT
j_call: TRBJ2-5; d_call: TRBD1; clone_size: -; cdr3_length: 14; v_call: TRBV11-3; cdr3_aa: CASSNRQGSETQYF; cdr3_nt: TGTGCCAGCAGCAACCGACAGGGTTCGGAGACCCAGTACTTC
j_call: TRBJ2-3; d_call: TRBD2; clone_size: many; cdr3_length: 16; v_call: TRBV5-1; cdr3_aa: CASSSGTAPFGDTQYF; cdr3_nt: TGCGCCAGCAGCAGCGGGACGGCCCCTTTCGGAGATACGCAGTATTTT
j_call: TRBJ2-7; d_call: -; clone_size: -; cdr3_length: 12; v_call: TRBV11-2; cdr3_aa: CASSLMDHEQYF; cdr3_nt: TGTGCCAGCAGCTTAATGGATCACGAGCAGTACTTC
j_call: TRBJ1-5; d_call: TRBD1; clone_size: -; cdr3_length: 15; v_call: TRBV18; cdr3_aa: CASSPGTGPHQPQHF; cdr3_nt: TGTGCCAGCTCACCCGGGACAGGACCCCATCAGCCCCAGCATTTT
j_call: TRBJ2-3; d_call: -; clone_size: few; cdr3_length: 14; v_call: TRBV20-1; cdr3_aa: CSARVFGGADTQYF; cdr3_nt: TGCAGTGCTAGAGTCTTCGGTGGAGCGGATACGCAGTATTTT
j_call: TRBJ1-6; d_call: -; clone_size: few; cdr3_length: 15; v_call: TRBV9; cdr3_aa: CASSVGPGGNSPLHF; cdr3_nt: TGTGCCAGCAGCGTGGGCCCCGGGGGGAATTCACCCCTCCACTTT
j_call: TRBJ2-3; d_call: -; clone_size: few; cdr3_length: 13; v_call: TRBV20-1; cdr3_aa: CSATKAPTDTQYF; cdr3_nt: TGCAGTGCTACCAAGGCCCCCACAGATACGCAGTATTTT
j_call: TRBJ2-7; d_call: -; clone_size: -; cdr3_length: 17; v_call: TRBV6-5; cdr3_aa: CASSYRGRGGRDYEQYF; cdr3_nt: TGTGCCAGCAGTTACAGGGGTCGCGGGGGCCGCGACTACGAGCAGTACTTC
j_call: TRBJ1-1; d_call: TRBD1; clone_size: -; cdr3_length: 12; v_call: TRBV6-1; cdr3_aa: CASREGGQKAFF; cdr3_nt: TGTGCCAGCAGAGAAGGGGGCCAGAAAGCTTTCTTT
j_call: TRBJ2-2; d_call: TRBD1; clone_size: -; cdr3_length: 18; v_call: TRBV12-3/TRBV12-4; cdr3_aa: CASCLSQGASANTGELFF; cdr3_nt: TGTGCCAGCTGTTTATCACAGGGGGCCTCCGCGAACACCGGGGAGCTGTTTTTT